The clone carrying this TCR beta chain was counted ten times or more. The CDR3 length is 13 residues. V dropped 7 bases and J dropped 5 bases, with 14 bases sitting between them. Via MiXCR, TCRdb re-called the reads, giving one row per CDR3 protein. This sample carries around 740,000 distinct CDR3 sequences, about a third of them seen once, and the ten largest clones take around 2.8%. This sample stems from a study of T cell repertoires in cytomegalovirus infection. The rearrangement uses TRBV12-3 or TRBV12-4 and TRBJ1-1; D remains ambiguous. Sequencing input: PBMCs. The sequence was obtained from a human donor in good health (CMV status not recorded). Some clones in this sample may be carry-over from other donors' samples. The CDR3 DNA sequence: TGTGCCAGCACCTCCGGCGCCTTAACTGAAGCTTTCTTT. This codes for CASTSGALTEAFF.